These 21 T cell receptor beta chains came from one sample sequenced in a study of radiation and T cells in renal cell carcinoma. Sequenced by immunoSEQ multiplex PCR; TCRdb stores in-frame clones only, minus some. The sample records about 78,000 clones, about nine tenths being singletons. Specified time point: blood 4 weeks post-SBRT, at nephrectomy. Stated treatment: 15 Gy SBRT to primary tumor, nephrectomy 4 weeks later. Material: blood, obtained from a patient whose treatment included radiotherapy and nephrectomy. The receptors were sampled from a woman between 65 and 79 years old with renal cell carcinoma.

The gene calls are TRBV5-4 and TRBJ1-2; a possible D gene is TRBD1 (6 bases). Trimming stripped 2 bases from V and 7 bases from J, with 12 bases between. Germline V gives CDR1 SGHNT, CDR2 YYREEE (reference sequence). This CDR3 comprises 13 residues. CDR3 sequence (DNA): TGTGCCAGCAGCTTCGGGGGGCTAGGTGGCTACACCTTC. Its protein is CASSFGGLGGYTF.

The J gene is TRBJ1-6, the V gene TRBV7-6, with TRBD1 identical over 7 bases. After removal of 1 base from V and 8 bases from J, the junction contained 5 bases not matched to a gene. The CDR3 has 15 residues. Germline V gives CDR1 SGHVS, CDR2 FNYEAQ. The CDR3 DNA follows: TGTGCCAGCAGCTTAGGAGCCGACAGGGATTCACCCCTCCACTTT. Encoded protein: CASSLGADRDSPLHF.

In the case of this clone: A read error may produce the germline difference seen at one junction end. J is TRBJ2-6 and V is TRBV7-7; D gene ambiguous. There are 14 residues in the CDR3. The germline gives CDR1 SSHAT, CDR2 FNYEAQ (reference sequence). CDR3 nucleotides: TGTGCTAGCAGCTTAGGATCTGGGGCCAACGTCCTGACTTTC. Amino acid sequence: CASSLGSGANVLTF.

The chain employs TRBV5-1 and TRBJ1-2, with a weak D call TRBD1 (5 bases). Germline V gene sequence: CDR1 SGHRS, CDR2 YFSETQ. The V gene lost 4 bases and the J gene lost 0 bases, with 13 bases spanning the gap. The CDR3 runs to 15 residues. The CDR3 loop is CASSGGWAANYGYTF. CDR3 DNA sequence: TGCGCCAGCAGCGGGGGATGGGCCGCTAACTATGGCTACACCTTC.

This chain links TRBV5-1 with TRBJ2-1; no reliable D call. Germline V gives CDR1 SGHRS, CDR2 YFSETQ. The CDR3 loop spans 16 amino acids. Between the trimmed V and J ends, which lost 0 bases and 1 base, there was a span of 11 bases. CDR3: CASSLVGATSYNEQFF. In DNA, the CDR3 is TGCGCCAGCAGCTTGGTCGGAGCGACTTCCTACAATGAGCAGTTCTTC.

This chain joins TRBV28 and TRBJ1-5; D is undetermined. V was shortened by 3 bases and J by 7 bases, with 10 bases between the two germline ends. The CDR3 loop spans 13 amino acids. The germline gives CDR1 MDHEN, CDR2 SYDVKM. CDR3 sequence reads: CASSLIGGQPQHF. CDR3 nucleotides: TGTGCCAGCAGTTTGATAGGTGGGCAGCCCCAGCATTTT.

The chain is built from TRBV30 and TRBJ2-7, with 7 bases identical to TRBD2. V gave up 0 bases and J gave up 5 bases; unmatched junction bases: 10. CDR3 size: 15 residues. The germline V gene has CDR1 GTSNPN and CDR2 SVGIG (reference sequence). CDR3 DNA sequence: TGTGCCTGGAGTGTACCACTAGCGATTCTGAACGAGCAGTACTTC. Its protein product is CAWSVPLAILNEQYF.

This rearrangement joins TRBV5-4 to TRBJ1-2; 9 bases map to TRBD1. J gave up 4 bases and V 1 base, and 8 bases lay outside the gene matches. Germline assignment: CDR1 SGHNT and CDR2 YYREEE (reference sequence). The CDR3 contains 16 residues. CDR3 DNA sequence: TGTGCCAGCAGCTTGAAAGGGACAGGGCCCGCCTATGGCTACACCTTC. Protein sequence: CASSLKGTGPAYGYTF.

The genes are TRBV7-2 and TRBJ2-1; TRBD1 might be the D (5 bases). With 5 bases removed from V and 8 bases from J, the gap between germline ends came to 19 bases. This CDR3 is built from 15 residues. Germline V gene lookup returns CDR1 SGHTA and CDR2 FQGNSA. CDR3 nucleotides: TGTGCCAGCAGCCCAGGGCGAAGGCAGAGCGATGAGCAGTTCTTC. Translating it yields CASSPGRRQSDEQFF.

The chain couples TRBV2 to TRBJ1-6; the D is unclear. The germline V gene has CDR1 SNHLY and CDR2 FYNNEI. The CDR3 consists of 15 residues. V was clipped by 0 bases and J by 3 bases, with 6 bases between them. CDR3: CASSEALVYNSPLHF. CDR3 nucleotides: TGTGCCAGCAGTGAAGCGCTCGTCTATAATTCACCCCTCCACTTT.

The chain carries TRBV4-1 and TRBJ1-1; D is possibly TRBD1 (5 bases). The CDR3 has 16 amino acids. Germline loops: CDR1 MGHRA, CDR2 YSYEKL. The V and J ends lost 0 bases and 0 bases respectively, with 11 bases between them. This chain's CDR3 is CASSQEVRGVNTEAFF. Here the CDR3 DNA reads TGCGCCAGCAGCCAAGAGGTACGGGGGGTGAACACTGAAGCTTTCTTT.

DNA for the CDR3: TGTGCCAGCAGTTTGGCAGGGAGGAGCAATCAGCCCCAGCATTTT. Amino acid sequence: CASSLAGRSNQPQHF. The V call is TRBV27, the J call TRBJ1-5; tentatively, D is TRBD1 (5 bases). The CDR3 runs to 15 residues. V was shortened by 3 bases and J by 1 base, with 10 bases between the two germline ends. Germline V gives CDR1 MNHEY, CDR2 SMNVEV (reference sequence).

This chain joins TRBV2 and TRBJ1-1, with D possibly matching TRBD1 (5 bases). V was pared by 6 bases and J by 4 bases, with 15 bases between. The CDR3 sequence is 14 residues long. Germline V lookup: CDR1 SNHLY, CDR2 FYNNEI. The CDR3 here is CASRQADRTTEAFF. DNA for the CDR3: TGTGCCAGCAGACAGGCGGACCGTACCACTGAAGCTTTCTTT.

This CDR3 is CASSLETTMNEQYF. CDR3 bases: TGTGCCAGCAGCTTGGAGACGACTATGAACGAGCAGTACTTC. The rearrangement joins TRBV5-4 to TRBJ2-7; D possibly corresponds to TRBD2 (5 bases). Germline V gives CDR1 SGHNT, CDR2 YYREEE (reference sequence). Trimming shortened V by 0 bases and J by 5 bases, and 12 bases separated the two germline ends. The CDR3 sequence is 14 residues long.

A single count supports this clone. The rearrangement joins TRBV5-1 to TRBJ1-3; 7 bases agree with TRBD1. V lost 0 bases and J lost 2; bases outside the gene matches: 8. In germline, CDR1 is SGHRS, CDR2 YFSETQ. This CDR3 contains 17 residues. CDR3 bases: TGCGCCAGCAGCTTGGGCGATGCCGGGACAGCTGGAAACACCATATATTTT. It is translated as CASSLGDAGTAGNTIYF. Together with reference TRBV5-1 and TRBJ1-3, the CDR3 gives the full variable domain: KAGVTQTPRYLIKTRGQQVTLSCSPISGHRSVSWYQQTPGQGLQFLFEYFSETQRNKGNFPGRFSGRQFSNSRSEMNVSTLELGDSALYLCASSLGDAGTAGNTIYFGEGSWLTVV.

This chain connects TRBV7-9 to TRBJ1-1, with D hard to call. Trimming left V 2 bases short and J 8 bases short, with 6 bases between. Germline V gene lookup returns CDR1 SEHNR and CDR2 FQNEAQ (reference sequence). The CDR3 is 11 residues long. CDR3 nucleotide sequence: TGTGCCAGCAGCTTAACGGGGGAAGCTTTCTTT. Amino acid sequence: CASSLTGEAFF.

The chain recombines TRBV19 with TRBJ1-5, with 8 bases fitting TRBD1. There are 13 residues in the CDR3. J lost 5 bases, V lost 8 bases, and 5 bases had no gene match. CDR1 LNHDA and CDR2 SQIVND come from the germline V gene (reference sequence). The DNA of the CDR3 is TGTGCCAGTGTTGGACAGGGCTATCAGCCCCAGCATTTT. Translated, it gives CASVGQGYQPQHF.

This clone was recorded a few times. V usage is TRBV21-1 and J usage is TRBJ1-1. TRBV21-1 is designated a pseudogene. The CDR3 sequence is 15 residues long. The CDR3 nucleotides are TGTGCCAGCAGCAAAGAGGGACGGATGAACACTGAAGCTTTCTTT. Its translation is CASSKEGRMNTEAFF.

The V call is TRBV4-1, the J call TRBJ1-2; perhaps TRBD1 as D (6 bases). CDR1 and CDR2 (germline): MGHRA, YSYEKL. The V end lost 1 base, the J end lost 0 bases, and 27 bases lay between the germline ends. This CDR3 has 21 amino acids. Here the CDR3 DNA reads TGCGCCAGCAGCCAAGCCCCCTTCCTAGGGGGACCATTACCCCCTAACTATGGCTACACCTTC. It yields the protein CASSQAPFLGGPLPPNYGYTF.

The gene calls are TRBV5-5 and TRBJ1-4; 10 bases are shared with TRBD1. The CDR3 spans 18 residues. In germline, CDR1 is SGHKS, CDR2 YYEKEE (reference sequence). J gave up 3 bases and V 3 bases, and 11 bases lay outside the gene matches. CDR3 in DNA: TGTGCCAGCAGCTCATCGACAGGGGGCCGGGGTGCTAATGAAAAACTGTTTTTT. Encoded protein: CASSSSTGGRGANEKLFF.

This clone came up once. The rearrangement links TRBV28 to TRBJ1-5; 11 nucleotides agree with TRBD1. This CDR3 has 16 residues. In germline, CDR1 is MDHEN, CDR2 SYDVKM. V was pared by 6 bases and J by 6 bases, with 10 bases of the junction left unmatched. In DNA, the CDR3 is TGTGCCAGCAGGAGCTTCCGGACAGGGGGCCTTCAGCCCCAGCATTTT. It yields the protein CASRSFRTGGLQPQHF.